Judged by abundance, the clone carrying this TCR beta chain is medium-sized. Trimming shortened V by 0 bases and J by 0 bases, and 3 bases separated the two germline ends. CDR1 is LGHNA, CDR2 YSLEER, per germline. The CDR3 extends over 14 amino acids. The data are from a study of T cells after yellow fever vaccination. Study overall: By means of CD3, CD45RA, CCR7 and CD95, the EM, EMRA, CM and Tscm memory subsets were sorted. Study results and caveats: A minor fraction of clonotypes spanned both CD4 and CD8 compartments. There was a possibility that FACS-sorted repertoires contained abundant clonotypes contaminating from the bulk population. It was a weaker secondary response, yet one that peaked faster, at day 5 versus 15.

TCRdb reprocessed the 5' RACE reads with MiXCR, giving one entry per CDR3 protein. The sample records roughly 11,000 distinct CDR3 sequences, approximately 5% being singletons. Sequencing used PBMCs, either bulk or a sorted T-cell subset (CD4+, CD8+, memory, or dextramer-sorted; not recorded which), obtained on the day of the yellow fever booster vaccination. This chain links TRBV4-3 with TRBJ1-3, with D unclear. This clonotype originated in a man in his thirties or forties who received the YFV17D yellow fever vaccine. CDR3 DNA sequence: TGCGCCAGCAGCCAAGAGAGCTCTGGAAACACCATATATTTT. Amino acid sequence: CASSQESSGNTIYF.